These 5 T cell receptor beta chains share one sample of origin, sequenced in a study of blood T cell repertoires in COVID-19. Using immunoSEQ multiplex PCR, the repertoire was profiled, and TCRdb retains in-frame clones only, with some absent. The repertoire holds roughly 300,000 clones, with about 87% as singletons. The sequencing input was PBMCs or T cells enriched from blood (not recorded which). These receptors were collected from a woman in her 30s who had recovered from COVID-19.

The chain has TRBV6-5 and TRBJ2-1; TRBD2 agrees at 8 bases. From germline, CDR1 is MNHEY and CDR2 SVGAGI. After removal of 2 bases from V and 5 bases from J, the junction contained 5 bases not matched to a gene. The CDR3 has 15 amino acids. The CDR3 sequence is CASSYGGLANNEQFF. Here the CDR3 DNA reads TGTGCCAGCAGTTACGGAGGACTAGCTAACAATGAGCAGTTCTTC.

Here the CDR3 DNA reads TGTGCCAGCAGCTTGACAGCGGGCTCATTGAGCCGGAATGAGCAGTTCTTC. Its translation is CASSLTAGSLSRNEQFF. This sequence joins TRBV7-2 and TRBJ2-1; possible D gene TRBD2, 6 bases. Germline CDR1 SGHTA, CDR2 FQGNSA. The CDR3 is 17 residues long. V was shortened by 3 bases and J by 7 bases, with 22 bases between the two germline ends. The complete variable domain, with remaining parts taken from reference TRBV7-2 and TRBJ2-1, reads GAGVSQSPSNKVTEKGKDVELRCDPISGHTALYWYRQSLGQGLEFLIYFQGNSAPDKSGLPSDRFSAERTGGSVSTLTIQRTQQEDSAVYLCASSLTAGSLSRNEQFFGPGTRLTVL.

The chain combines TRBV15 with TRBJ2-7; D ambiguous. Germline CDR1 reads LNHNV; CDR2 reads YYDKDF (reference sequence). V lost 5 bases to trimming and J lost 9 bases, with 17 bases between them. This CDR3 has 13 residues. The CDR3: CATSPRKMVGQYF. The CDR3 nucleotides are TGTGCCACCAGCCCTAGGAAAATGGTTGGGCAGTACTTC.

This clone was observed a single time. This sequence joins TRBV25-1 and TRBJ1-1, with 11 bases that match TRBD1. Germline V gene sequence: CDR1 MGHDK, CDR2 SYGVNS. The CDR3 has 17 residues. V was pared by 4 bases and J by 1 base, with 8 bases of the junction left unmatched. CDR3 bases: TGTGCCAGCAGTGCTTATCCCGGGACAGGGGGGAACACTGAAGCTTTCTTT. Protein product: CASSAYPGTGGNTEAFF.

This chain connects TRBV19 to TRBJ2-7; 7 bases map to TRBD1. The CDR3 is 16 amino acids. CDR1 is LNHDA and CDR2 is SQIVND in the germline V gene (reference sequence). With V trimmed by 5 bases and J by 0 bases, 10 bases remained unmatched. The CDR3 DNA reads as TGTGCCAGTAGTGAAGGACAGGCCGTTAGCTCCTACGAGCAGTACTTC. Amino acid sequence: CASSEGQAVSSYEQYF. The full variable domain, rest sourced from reference TRBV19 and TRBJ2-7, is DGGITQSPKYLFRKEGQNVTLSCEQNLNHDAMYWYRQDPGQGLRLIYYSQIVNDFQKGDIAEGYSVSREKKESFPLTVTSAQKNPTAFYLCASSEGQAVSSYEQYFGPGTRLTVT.